These 28 T cell receptor beta chains share one sample of origin, sequenced in a study of cytomegalovirus exposure and HLA in healthy donors. Vbeta (60) and Jbeta (13) primers were used in the PCR. The table came from immunoSEQ multiplex PCR; TCRdb's copy has only in-frame clones and leaves some out. Of roughly 160,000 clones listed, roughly 71% are singletons. The source material was PBMCs. The receptors stem from a girl aged 5 to 17 in good health and CMV-seronegative.

This chain links TRBV28 with TRBJ1-2; D uncertain. This CDR3 is 12 amino acids long. V shed 1 base and J shed 7 bases, with 7 bases lying between them. The germline V gene encodes CDR1 MDHEN and CDR2 SYDVKM. The CDR3 sequence: CASSLLAGGYTF. CDR3 nucleotides: TGTGCCAGCAGTTTATTGGCAGGTGGCTACACCTTC.

This clone occurred once. The chain couples TRBV7-9 to TRBJ1-4; no reliable D call. This CDR3 has 10 residues. From germline, CDR1 is SEHNR and CDR2 FQNEAQ (reference sequence). Trimming pared 7 bases from V and 10 bases from J, leaving 7 bases between. Here the CDR3 reads CASNPGKLFF. The CDR3 DNA is TGTGCCAGCAACCCCGGAAAACTGTTTTTT.

This chain links TRBV5-1 with TRBJ2-7; 7 nucleotides agree with TRBD1. Germline CDR1 reads SGHRS; CDR2 reads YFSETQ. This CDR3 has 15 residues. V lost 1 base and J lost 1; bases outside the gene matches: 5. CDR3 nucleotides: TGCGCCAGCAGCTTGAACACAGGGGCTTCCTACGAGCAGTACTTC. Translation gives CASSLNTGASYEQYF.

The table lists this clone with a few counts. V is TRBV4-2 and J is TRBJ2-1; D is perhaps TRBD2 (6 bases). The CDR3 is 15 amino acids. In germline, CDR1 is LGHNA, CDR2 YNFKEQ. Trimming removed 2 bases from V and 6 bases from J, with 14 bases in between. The CDR3 sequence is CASSQSGRGINEQFF. Here the CDR3 DNA reads TGTGCCAGCAGCCAAAGTGGGCGGGGAATCAATGAGCAGTTCTTC.

The rearrangement links TRBV18 to TRBJ2-1, with 8 bases matching TRBD2. The V and J ends lost 3 bases and 0 bases, in that order; junction bases with no gene match: 7. Germline loops: CDR1 KGHSH, CDR2 LQKENI. CDR3 size: 17 residues. CDR3 sequence reads: CASSPGSGVYSYNEQFF. The CDR3 coding sequence is TGTGCCAGCTCACCCGGTAGCGGGGTGTACTCCTACAATGAGCAGTTCTTC.

In this sample, this clone turned up a few times. The chain has TRBV5-1 and TRBJ2-7, with 10 bases fitting TRBD1. The junction had 12 bases not matched to a gene; V was cut back by 1 base and J by 5 bases. CDR3 length: 17 residues. Per germline, CDR1 SGHRS and CDR2 YFSETQ. Here the CDR3 DNA reads TGCGCCAGCAGCTTGTTTTTTTCGGGACAGGGGTGGAACGAGCAGTACTTC. It encodes CASSLFFSGQGWNEQYF.

The gene calls are TRBV2 and TRBJ2-3, with a tentative D call TRBD2 (6 bases). V lost 5 bases and J 2 bases, leaving 14 bases between the germline ends. This CDR3 contains 15 residues. Germline assignment: CDR1 SNHLY and CDR2 FYNNEI. CDR3 coding DNA: TGTGCCAGCAGTCTAAGGAGGGGTAACACAGATACGCAGTATTTT. Encoded protein: CASSLRRGNTDTQYF.

V and J are TRBV5-1 and TRBJ1-1; 7 nucleotides align to TRBD1. The J segment lost 2 bases and the V segment lost 5 bases, leaving 3 bases of the junction unmatched. Germline V gives CDR1 SGHRS, CDR2 YFSETQ. This CDR3 comprises 13 residues. The CDR3 here is CASRRQGNTEAFF. Written as DNA, the CDR3 is TGCGCCAGCAGGCGACAGGGTAACACTGAAGCTTTCTTT.

In regard to this clone: The junction departs from the called germline gene at one end, perhaps through a read error. This sequence joins TRBV5-6 and TRBJ1-4; 9 bases align to TRBD1. The CDR3 runs 11 residues. CDR1 is SGHDT, CDR2 YYEEEE, per germline. CDR3 in amino acids: CASSSGGTGLF. CDR3 DNA: TGTGCCAGCAGCTCAGGTGGGACAGGGCTTTTT.

The genes are TRBV7-8 and TRBJ1-1, with 7 positions matching TRBD1. CDR3 length: 17 amino acids. Trimming at V came to 5 bases and at J to 5 bases, leaving 17 bases not matched to a gene. CDR1 is SGHVS, CDR2 FQNEAQ, per germline. CDR3: CASSPTGIGVWGTEAFF. The CDR3 DNA follows: TGTGCCAGCAGCCCGACAGGGATTGGGGTTTGGGGGACTGAAGCTTTCTTT.

This clone was observed a handful of times. The J gene is TRBJ2-5, the V gene TRBV2; no clear D gene. The ends were cut back, 9 bases at V and 1 base at J, with 9 bases in the middle. This CDR3 contains 12 residues. Germline assignment: CDR1 SNHLY and CDR2 FYNNEI. CDR3 DNA: TGTGCCAGTCTTCGCAGCCAAGAGACCCAGTACTTC. This translates into CASLRSQETQYF.

The V and J genes are TRBV27 and TRBJ2-7, with D tentatively TRBD2 (6 bases). This CDR3 contains 15 residues. V was trimmed by 7 bases and J by 2 bases, leaving 18 bases between them. Per germline, CDR1 MNHEY and CDR2 SMNVEV (reference sequence). The CDR3: CASTSWEDHPYEQYF. The CDR3 region has the DNA TGTGCCAGCACTTCGTGGGAGGACCATCCCTACGAGCAGTACTTC.

The chain combines TRBV6-1 with TRBJ1-5; the D is unclear. CDR1 and CDR2 (germline): MNHNS, SASEGT. The CDR3 is 14 residues long. The V and J ends lost 2 bases and 1 base respectively, with 6 bases between them. The CDR3 sequence: CASSEHRSNQPQHF. The CDR3, as DNA: TGTGCCAGCAGTGAACATCGGAGCAATCAGCCCCAGCATTTT.

Details on this clone: The sample carries other DNA sequences with the same CDR3. This chain joins TRBV5-4 and TRBJ2-7; 8 bases align to TRBD1. Looked up from germline, CDR1 is SGHNT and CDR2 is YYREEE (reference sequence). Germline trimming cut 4 bases from V and 3 bases from J; bases unmatched to any gene: 6. This CDR3 contains 14 residues. The CDR3 loop reads CASSLGGQGYEQYF. CDR3 coding DNA: TGTGCCAGCAGCCTAGGAGGACAGGGCTACGAGCAGTACTTC.

This rearrangement joins TRBV6-4 to TRBJ2-7, with 7 bases matching TRBD2. Germline V gene data show CDR1 as MRHNA and CDR2 as SNTAGT. The CDR3 loop spans 19 amino acids. Unmatched junction bases numbered 18, after V lost 0 bases and J lost 4 bases. The CDR3 loop is CASSDSNRLAPGRSYEQYF. The CDR3 DNA reads TGTGCCAGCAGTGACTCGAACAGACTAGCCCCTGGGCGTTCGTACGAGCAGTACTTC.

CDR3 nucleotides: TGTGCCAGCAGTTTATGGGGGGACAGGGGGCGCGATGGCTACACCTTC. Encoded protein: CASSLWGDRGRDGYTF. This sequence joins TRBV27 and TRBJ1-2, with TRBD1 matching 12 bases. The V and J ends lost 1 base and 6 bases, in that order; junction bases with no gene match: 6. This CDR3 is built from 16 residues. CDR1 MNHEY and CDR2 SMNVEV come from the germline V gene (reference sequence).

Only a few counts were recorded for this clone. The rearrangement uses TRBV15 and TRBJ2-2; D gene ambiguous. The CDR3 runs to 12 residues. The germline V and J ends were trimmed by 3 bases and 6 bases, with 5 bases remaining between them. Looked up from germline, CDR1 is LNHNV and CDR2 is YYDKDF (reference sequence). The DNA for the CDR3 is TGTGCCACCAGCAGTCCAGCCGGGGAGCTGTTTTTT. It translates to CATSSPAGELFF.

This chain uses TRBV5-1 with TRBJ1-4; D is perhaps TRBD1 (5 bases). Trimming took off 4 bases at V and 0 bases at J, with 13 bases between the two ends. Germline V gives CDR1 SGHRS, CDR2 YFSETQ. This CDR3 has 16 amino acids. Here the CDR3 reads CASSTYQGATNEKLFF. The CDR3 coding sequence is TGCGCCAGCAGCACTTATCAGGGTGCAACTAATGAAAAACTGTTTTTT.

This clone was counted only a few times. This sequence joins TRBV2 and TRBJ2-2, with a tentative D call TRBD1 (6 bases). The CDR3 loop spans 13 amino acids. With 8 bases removed from V and 5 bases from J, the gap between germline ends came to 12 bases. Germline assignment: CDR1 SNHLY and CDR2 FYNNEI. The DNA for the CDR3 is TGTGCCAGCCGGACAGTCGAGACCGGGGAGCTGTTTTTT. As protein: CASRTVETGELFF.

This chain connects TRBV9 to TRBJ1-2; 7 positions agree with TRBD1. The CDR3 runs to 15 residues. Germline assignment: CDR1 SGDLS and CDR2 YYNGEE. Trimming removed 4 bases from V and 6 bases from J; junction bases left unmatched: 12. The CDR3 region is CASSPTKTGADGYTF. DNA for the CDR3: TGTGCCAGCAGCCCAACTAAAACAGGGGCGGATGGCTACACCTTC.

The DNA for the CDR3 is TGTGCTAGTGGTCAAGGGGTTGGACAGAGTCGCTACACCTTC. Translating gives CASGQGVGQSRYTF. The chain carries TRBV12-5 and TRBJ1-2, with a possible D match to TRBD1 (6 bases). The germline gives CDR1 LGHNT, CDR2 FRNRAP. The CDR3 covers 14 residues. V was cut by 5 bases and J by 9 bases, with 19 bases left in between.

This sequence joins TRBV6-6 and TRBJ1-5; D remains ambiguous. The CDR3 spans 13 residues. V lost 7 bases and J lost 6, with 13 bases in between. CDR1 is MNHNY, CDR2 SVGAGI, per germline (reference sequence). The CDR3 spells CASTQNTIQPQHF. Written as DNA, the CDR3 is TGTGCCAGCACCCAGAATACCATTCAGCCCCAGCATTTT.

Regarding this clone: The junction departs from the called germline gene at one end, perhaps through a read error. The chain combines TRBV5-1 with TRBJ1-1; D is unclear. From germline, CDR1 is SGHRS and CDR2 YFSETQ. CDR3 size: 14 residues. The CDR3 DNA reads TGCGCCAGCAGCGATGGACTAAAGAACGCTGAAGCTTTCTTT. The encoded protein is CASSDGLKNAEAFF.

This rearrangement joins TRBV7-9 to TRBJ2-2, with a possible D match to TRBD1 (5 bases). V gave up 4 bases and J gave up 4 bases, with 10 bases separating them. The CDR3 runs to 14 residues. The germline V gene encodes CDR1 SEHNR and CDR2 FQNEAQ (reference sequence). The CDR3 is CASSSSQGTGELFF. In DNA, the CDR3 is TGTGCCAGCAGCTCGTCCCAGGGCACCGGGGAGCTGTTTTTT.

The chain joins TRBV15 to TRBJ1-5; TRBD1 aligns across 8 bases. J lost 5 bases, V lost 7 bases, and 10 bases had no gene match. The germline V gene has CDR1 LNHNV and CDR2 YYDKDF (reference sequence). This CDR3 region has 15 residues. CDR3 in DNA: TGTGCCACCACCACAGGGACAGGCGGCGATCAGCCCCAGCATTTT. Translation: CATTTGTGGDQPQHF.

The chain recombines TRBV7-9 with TRBJ2-4, with D possibly TRBD2 on 7 matching bases. V shed 4 bases and J shed 7 bases, with 23 bases lying between them. Germline CDR1 is SEHNR and CDR2 is FQNEAQ (reference sequence). CDR3 length: 17 amino acids. Here the CDR3 DNA reads TGTGCCAGCAGCTCCCAGCGGGGACACACGATGGGGAACATTCAGTACTTC. Translating gives CASSSQRGHTMGNIQYF.

This chain links TRBV6-5 with TRBJ2-7, with D possibly TRBD1 on 6 matching bases. The CDR3 extends over 14 amino acids. CDR1 MNHEY and CDR2 SVGAGI come from the germline V gene. The V gene lost 2 bases and the J gene lost 3 bases, with 11 bases spanning the gap. The CDR3: CASSYGDTFYEQYF. The CDR3 bases are TGTGCCAGCAGTTACGGGGACACCTTCTACGAGCAGTACTTC.

The rearrangement links TRBV4-1 to TRBJ1-4; D unclear. Trimming shortened V by 1 base and J by 3 bases, and 12 bases separated the two germline ends. The germline gives CDR1 MGHRA, CDR2 YSYEKL. The CDR3 spans 16 residues. The CDR3 here is CASSQVSRVSNEKLFF. In nucleotides, the CDR3 is TGCGCCAGCAGCCAAGTTTCGCGGGTATCTAATGAAAAACTGTTTTTT.